The rows below give T cell receptor beta chains drawn from one sample of a study of blood T cells in healthy people across ages. A single record per CDR3 protein comes from TCRdb applying MiXCR to the 5' RACE reads. Among 550,000 to 750,000 distinct CDR3 sequences, around a fifth were seen once, and the ten largest hold around 3.4%. The sample consisted of blood. These receptors were collected from a man in his 70s in good health. CDR3s leave out the opening cysteine and the closing phenylalanine or tryptophan. Each record gives: D gene, V gene, CDR3 protein. The D gene is left open where the match is weak.

TRBD2,TRBV29-1,SVEGLAGGLGYNEQF
TRBD2,TRBV6-2/TRBV6-3,ASSSRGLAGAHEQY
TRBD2,TRBV7-2,ASSLGASGTAGTGELF
NA,TRBV28,ASSLSSGGDTQY
TRBD1,TRBV25-1,ASSGPGDRGQDEQF
TRBD2,TRBV9,ASSQVASGSLNEQF
NA,TRBV20-1,SARPQGWETQY
NA,TRBV12-3/TRBV12-4,ASSLRHTQDTQY
TRBD1,TRBV15,AASPGQGSETQY
TRBD2,TRBV5-1,ASSLTSGSHEQY
NA,TRBV28,ASRTQGPQPQH
TRBD1,TRBV25-1,ASIGQETGELF
NA,TRBV20-1,SALQSKNEKLF
TRBD2,TRBV7-2,ASSTQLAGGYNEQF
TRBD1,TRBV30,AWRGQPGANVLT
TRBD2,TRBV7-9,ASSPPGLASHNEQF
TRBD1,TRBV7-9,ASSFGTGGSDTQY
NA,TRBV12-3/TRBV12-4,ASSPRDSDYEQY
NA,TRBV7-9,ASSSDGLAYNEQF
TRBD2,TRBV20-1,SALAGEFPNEQY
TRBD1,TRBV20-1,SATGQGIEPQH
NA,TRBV5-6,ASLQGNYGYT
TRBD2,TRBV12-3/TRBV12-4,ASSLSGSFYNEQF
TRBD2,TRBV20-1,SASGFYAGVGDTQY
TRBD2,TRBV7-3,ASSLESGSSYNEQF
NA,TRBV29-1,SVEREGTDTQY
TRBD1,TRBV11-3,ASSPGTGTNNEQF
NA,TRBV7-2,ASSPGASEYNEQF
TRBD2,TRBV20-1,SAYSGSSYEQY
NA,TRBV18,ASSQDLSHEQY
TRBD1,TRBV5-1,ASSRGQVTDTQY
NA,TRBV19,ASSSNGGYEQY
TRBD1,TRBV11-2,ASSSRTGEFYEQY
NA,TRBV5-1,ASSLGKDSGNTIY
NA,TRBV28,ASSNRVAEAF
TRBD2,TRBV5-1,ASSPGLAAESEQF
TRBD2,TRBV5-1,ASSLERLAGVETQY
TRBD1,TRBV27,ASRLTGGIYNEQF
NA,TRBV5-6,ASSSPQDWKVEETQY
NA,TRBV3-1,ASLTGRETQY
TRBD2,TRBV19,ASLGPGGNNEQF
NA,TRBV20-1,SARLASTDTQH
NA,TRBV10-3,AIALEKETQY
TRBD1,TRBV4-3,ASSRDRGPYGYT
NA,TRBV29-1,SVYGDTQY